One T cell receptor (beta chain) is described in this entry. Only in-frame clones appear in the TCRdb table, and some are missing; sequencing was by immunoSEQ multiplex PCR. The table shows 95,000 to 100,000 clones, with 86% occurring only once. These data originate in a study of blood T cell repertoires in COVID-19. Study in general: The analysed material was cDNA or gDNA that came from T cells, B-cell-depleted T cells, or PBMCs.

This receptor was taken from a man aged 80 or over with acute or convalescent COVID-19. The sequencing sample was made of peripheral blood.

The CDR3 DNA sequence: TGCGCCAGCAGAAGCGGGATGGGCACCGGGGAGCTGTTTTTT. Translating gives CASRSGMGTGELFF. This chain connects TRBV5-1 to TRBJ2-2, with 7 bases identical to TRBD2. Germline V gene sequence: CDR1 SGHRS, CDR2 YFSETQ. V was clipped by 5 bases and J by 4 bases; unmatched bases: 5. The CDR3 contains 14 residues.